This entry describes one T cell receptor (beta chain). What it binds is not known. The entry originates in a study of T-cell memory formation after mild COVID-19. Study information: Clusters were largely donor specific. Findings of the study overall: The appearance of some responding clones in pre-infection memory suggested that cross-reactive memory joined.

The V segment lost 4 bases and the J segment 2 bases; nucleotides outside the gene matches: 3. This CDR3 contains 15 residues. The germline V gene has CDR1 MGHRA and CDR2 YSYEKL. TCRdb independently ran MiXCR on the 5' RACE reads; one entry per CDR3 protein. The sample includes 350,000 or so distinct CDR3 sequences, 20% to 25% of them seen just once. This clonotype was obtained from a man younger than 35 who had mild COVID-19 (a few samples of this study predate the infection). Cell type and time point are not known. The chain couples TRBV4-1 to TRBJ2-1, with 9 bases that match TRBD2. The sequenced material came from PBMCs or a T cell subset sorted from them (not recorded which). CDR3 nucleotides: TGCGCCAGCAGCCTGACTAGCGGAACCTACAATGAGCAGTTCTTC. It is translated as CASSLTSGTYNEQFF.